Listed here is a single TCR beta chain. Its specificity is not known. The data belong to a study of post-analysis software for immune sequencing data. Background on the study: Disease trajectories encompassed relapsing-remitting, secondary progressive and progressive-relapsing multiple sclerosis.

TCR beta cDNA libraries included unique molecular identifiers. Input of about 0.95 to 10 million T cells yielded approximately 500,000 cDNA molecules. TCRdb itself ran the PCR reads through MiXCR, one entry per CDR3 protein. Of hundreds of thousands of distinct CDR3 sequences in the sample, roughly 50% were seen once. Study-wide results and limits: Batch-matched samples strongly co-clustered by F measure. Controls had significantly higher normalized Chao1 diversity than multiple sclerosis patients. About five TRBV segments (TRBV5-6, TRBV5-1 and TRBV20-1 among them) occurred more frequently in patients than in controls.

Germline CDR1 and CDR2: MNHEY and SVGEGT. The CDR3 has 18 residues. V gave up 0 bases and J gave up 3 bases; unmatched junction bases: 6. The chain joins TRBV6-2 or TRBV6-3 to TRBJ2-1; 12 bases match TRBD2. This TCR derives from a girl aged 10-17 years with multiple sclerosis. What was sequenced was blood. The CDR3 DNA is TGTGCCAGCAGTTACTCGTTAGGACTAGCGGGGAACTACAATGAGCAGTTCTTC. Translation gives CASSYSLGLAGNYNEQFF.